These T cell receptor beta chains were read from a single sample in a study of identifying expanded T cells in peripheral blood. Using immunoSEQ multiplex PCR, the repertoire was profiled, and TCRdb retains in-frame clones only, with some absent. The sample holds under 100,000 clones, around 83% seen once. The sequenced sample consisted of blood. The origin of the receptors is a person aged 18 to 75 in good health. Each CDR3 is given with its conserved first and last residue. The D gene is left open where the match is weak. Clone size is given for some rows only: seen once, a few or many times, or a class if the clone is expanded.

- TRBJ2-3 - 15 TRBV4-3 TGCGCCAGCAGCCAAGTACCCGGCAGGGCGAATACGCAGTATTTT CASSQVPGRANTQYF
- TRBJ2-7 - 13 TRBV6-5 TGTGCCAGCAGTGGCGGACACATGTACGAGCAGTACTTC CASSGGHMYEQYF
TRBD2 TRBJ2-1 - 16 TRBV18 TGTGCCAGCTCACCACTCAGCGGGGGCGTCTACAATGAGCAGTTCTTC CASSPLSGGVYNEQFF
- TRBJ1-5 - 15 TRBV5-4 TGTGCCAGCAGCTTGGGCGCCGGGCCGAGTCAGCCCCAGCATTTT CASSLGAGPSQPQHF
- TRBJ1-4 once 13 TRBV18 TGTGCCAGCTCACCGGGGCGTAATGAAAAACTGTTTTTT CASSPGRNEKLFF
- TRBJ2-7 - 13 TRBV7-8 TGTGCCAGCAGCCTTCCTAACATGGACGAGCAGTACTTC CASSLPNMDEQYF
- TRBJ1-5 - 15 TRBV27 TGTGCCAGCAGTTTACAGTACATCGGGGGGCCGCCCCAGCATTTT CASSLQYIGGPPQHF
- TRBJ2-5 - 13 TRBV5-6 TGTGCCAGCAGCCCCTCCGGTGGCGAGACCCAGTACTTC CASSPSGGETQYF
- TRBJ1-3 - 18 TRBV11-2 TGTGCCAGCAGCTTATGGGGGTACCGGGATTCCTCTGGAAACACCATATATTTT CASSLWGYRDSSGNTIYF
- TRBJ1-2 once 13 TRBV6-1 TGTGCCAGCAGACAGGGTTGGAACTATGGCTACACCTTC CASRQGWNYGYTF
- TRBJ1-3 - 14 TRBV10-1 TGCGCCAGCAGTGAGTCCCGATTTGGAAACACCATATATTTT CASSESRFGNTIYF
- TRBJ1-1 once 16 TRBV11-2 TGTGCCAGCAGCTTAGCCGGTAGACGGCTGAACACTGAAGCTTTCTTT CASSLAGRRLNTEAFF
- TRBJ2-5 - 15 TRBV6-6 TGTGCCAGCACTCTTGGGGGGCCGTACCAAGAGACCCAGTACTTC CASTLGGPYQETQYF
TRBD1 TRBJ2-5 - 16 TRBV11-3 TGTGCCAGCAGCCCTAATACAGGGGCCGTCCAAGAGACCCAGTACTTC CASSPNTGAVQETQYF
- TRBJ1-3 once 13 TRBV27 TGTGCCAGCAAAGGAGTATCTGGAAACACCATATATTTT CASKGVSGNTIYF
TRBD1 TRBJ1-5 once 16 TRBV27 TGTGCCAGCAGTTTATCGGTGGGACAGGGTGACCAGCCCCAGCATTTT CASSLSVGQGDQPQHF
- TRBJ1-2 - 13 TRBV6-5 TGTGCCAGCAGTTCGCAGGGTACCTATGGCTACACCTTC CASSSQGTYGYTF
- TRBJ2-2 few 13 TRBV1 TGCACCAGCAGCCACGGACAGGCCGGGGAGCTGTTTTTT CTSSHGQAGELFF
- TRBJ1-6 - 14 TRBV7-2 TGTGCCAGCAGCTCAGGAACCCAAAATTCACCCCTCCACTTT CASSSGTQNSPLHF
- TRBJ2-1 - 14 TRBV2 TGTGCCAGCAAAGACAGGGAGGGAGACAATGAGCAGTTCTTC CASKDREGDNEQFF
- TRBJ1-5 - 15 TRBV15 TGTGCCACCAGCAGAAAAGACATCCGCAATCAGCCCCAGCATTTT CATSRKDIRNQPQHF
- TRBJ1-6 - 15 TRBV11-3 TGTGCCAGCAGCTCCAGGGGCAGGTCGTATTCACCCCTCCACTTT CASSSRGRSYSPLHF
TRBD2 TRBJ2-3 - 17 TRBV19 TGTGCCAGCAACTTCCCGGGACTAGCGGGGGGTACAGATACGCAGTATTTT CASNFPGLAGGTDTQYF
- TRBJ1-2 - 13 TRBV9 TGTGCCAGCAGCCAATGGGACTTCTATGGCTACACCTTC CASSQWDFYGYTF
- TRBJ2-7 - 16 TRBV9 TGTGCCAGCAGCGTAGGTACTCAACTCTGGGACTACGAGCAGTACTTC CASSVGTQLWDYEQYF
- TRBJ2-4 - 14 TRBV7-2 TGTGCCAGCAGCCCCTCCTACGGCCAGGGCATTCAGTACTTC CASSPSYGQGIQYF
TRBD2 TRBJ2-7 - 16 TRBV27 TGTGCCAGCAGTTCGCTACCGGGACTATCTAGCCACGAGCAGTACTTC CASSSLPGLSSHEQYF
- TRBJ2-7 - 14 TRBV2 TGTGCCAGCAGTGATAACAGGGTGACGTACGAGCAGTACTTC CASSDNRVTYEQYF
TRBD1 TRBJ2-5 once 14 TRBV5-1 TGCGCCAGCAGCTCGGGGACAGCGCAAGAGACCCAGTACTTC CASSSGTAQETQYF
- TRBJ1-1 - 12 TRBV6-5 TGTGCCAGCAGTCCAGCGAACACTGAAGCTTTCTTT CASSPANTEAFF
- TRBJ1-1 - 13 TRBV30 TGTGCCTGGAGTGGCGGTGGGGGAACTGAAGCTTTCTTT CAWSGGGGTEAFF
- TRBJ2-6 once 15 TRBV11-3 TGTGCCAGCTCCAGGGGCGCATCTGGGGCCAACGTCCTGACTTTC CASSRGASGANVLTF
- TRBJ1-5 - 14 TRBV7-2 TGCGCCAGCAGCCAAGATTCAGGGAATCAGCCCCAGCATTTT CASSQDSGNQPQHF
- TRBJ1-3 - 14 TRBV2 TGTGCCAGCAGGGTCGACAGCTCTGGAAACACCATATATTTT CASRVDSSGNTIYF
TRBD1 TRBJ1-6 few 17 TRBV6-1 TGTGCCAGCAGTGAAACTTTTTTATCGACAGGGCTTTCACCCCTCCACTTT CASSETFLSTGLSPLHF
- TRBJ2-3 - 18 TRBV4-1 TGCGCCAGCAGCCAACCACCCAGGGCGGCAGAAGTCACAGATACGCAGTATTTT CASSQPPRAAEVTDTQYF
- TRBJ2-5 - 15 TRBV18 TGTGCCAGCTCAGAACCTGGGACACCTGGGGAGACCCAGTACTTC CASSEPGTPGETQYF
- TRBJ2-1 - 18 TRBV5-6 TGTGCCAGCAGCTTGACGGGGGAGGGGACAGGCTCCTACAATGAGCAGTTCTTC CASSLTGEGTGSYNEQFF
TRBD1 TRBJ2-7 once 14 TRBV11-3 TGTGCCAGCAGCTATCGGGACAGCGACTACGAGCAGTACTTC CASSYRDSDYEQYF
- TRBJ2-5 - 12 TRBV7-9 TGTGCCAGCAGCTTAGCGCTGGAGACCCAGTACTTC CASSLALETQYF
TRBD1 TRBJ2-7 - 15 TRBV19 TGTGCCAGTAGTATAGGACAGGGGGGAGCCTACGAGCAGTACTTC CASSIGQGGAYEQYF
- TRBJ1-2 - 15 TRBV4-1 TGCGCCAGCAGCCTGTACTGGACGGACAACTATGGCTACACCTTC CASSLYWTDNYGYTF
- TRBJ2-2 - 14 TRBV9 TGTACCAGCAGCGTAGGGGGACACACCGGGGAGCTGTTTTTT CTSSVGGHTGELFF
- TRBJ2-5 once 15 TRBV9 TGTGCCAGCAGCGTAGGGGGCAGGCCTCAAGAGACCCAGTACTTC CASSVGGRPQETQYF
- TRBJ2-5 - 13 TRBV7-9 TGTGCCAGCAGCGGTCGACAGTATGAGACCCAGTACTTC CASSGRQYETQYF
- TRBJ1-1 - 13 TRBV19 TGTGCCAGCAACAGGGTGGAGGACACTGAAGCTTTCTTT CASNRVEDTEAFF
- TRBJ2-2 - 14 TRBV6-5 TGTGCCAGCAGCCAGAGGATGGGAACCGGGGAGCTGTTTTTT CASSQRMGTGELFF
- TRBJ1-1 once 13 TRBV5-1 TGCGCCAGCAGCCTAGATGGGAGCACTGAAGCTTTCTTT CASSLDGSTEAFF
- TRBJ2-3 - 12 TRBV30 TGTGCCTGGAGTGTACTTGGAGATACGCAGTATTTT CAWSVLGDTQYF
- TRBJ1-1 - 12 TRBV2 TGTGCCAGCTACTGGCGGGACACTGAAGCTTTCTTT CASYWRDTEAFF
TRBD2 TRBJ2-1 - 12 TRBV11-3 TGTGCCAGCAGCGGACCGGGACTAGCTTCGTTCTTC CASSGPGLASFF
- TRBJ2-7 - 15 TRBV5-1 TGCGCCAGCAGCTTGGTAGCAGGTAGGATGGGAGAGCAGTACTTC CASSLVAGRMGEQYF
TRBD2 TRBJ2-5 - 17 TRBV10-3 TGTGCCATCAGCCCCCAGAGCTCGACTAGCGGGGCAGAGACCCAGTACTTC CAISPQSSTSGAETQYF